This section outlines one T cell receptor beta chain sequence together with its context. Individuals drawn from around 25 US areas were about 18 to 90 years old. Participants reported their clinical history, and cohort assignment relied on those reports. How the authors handled the data: Amplification with reference gene primers provided the estimates of nucleated cell counts. The data were produced by immunoSEQ multiplex PCR, yet TCRdb's version contains in-frame clones alone and is incomplete. From that table come the V and J calls and clone size; the DNA was used to work out D and trimming. Of under 200,000 clones detected, 86% appear once; the ten largest clones hold around 23%. CDR3 length: 16 residues. Germline V lookup: CDR1 MNHNS, CDR2 SASEGT. Unmatched junction bases numbered 9, after V lost 3 bases and J lost 3 bases. This sample was taken from a study of blood T cell repertoires in COVID-19. Overall study context: The origin of the acute and convalescent COVID-19 samples was the United States, Italy and Spain.

The TCR comes from a middle-aged woman in a cohort exposed to, infected with or recovered from COVID-19 (not recorded which). Source material: PBMCs or T cells enriched from blood (not recorded which). The chain combines TRBV6-1 with TRBJ2-7; 9 bases map to TRBD2. DNA of the CDR3: TGTGCCAGCAGTGACGCGGGGGGGGACGGGGGCTACGAGCAGTACTTC. It specifies CASSDAGGDGGYEQYF.